The 8 T cell receptor beta chains reported below all come from one sample, sequenced in a study of shared clonotypes between healthy human individuals. Using immunoSEQ multiplex PCR, the repertoire was profiled, and TCRdb retains in-frame clones only, with some absent. In the table there are over a million clones, about 84% of which are singletons. Material for sequencing was memory CD4+ T cells from PBMCs. The subset here: CD45RA-negative fraction. These receptors were taken from a man between 18 and 35 years old in good health. Some clones in this sample may be carry-over from other donors' samples.

The V call is TRBV28, the J call TRBJ2-7; perhaps TRBD2 as D (6 bases). The ends were cut back, 5 bases at V and 4 bases at J, with 21 bases in the middle. The germline V gene encodes CDR1 MDHEN and CDR2 SYDVKM. The CDR3 has 16 amino acids. CDR3 in DNA: TGTGCCAGCAGTATTTACTCAGGAGAGGGAGGTTACGAGCAGTACTTC. Translation: CASSIYSGEGGYEQYF.

This clone has more than one count but fewer than ten. V gene TRBV4-2 combines with J gene TRBJ1-2, with D maybe TRBD1 (6 bases). This CDR3 contains 15 residues. Germline V CDR1 and CDR2: LGHNA, YNFKEQ. The V gene lost 1 base and the J gene lost 8 bases, with 17 bases spanning the gap. DNA of the CDR3: TGTGCCAGCAGCCAAGCGTCACAGGGAAGGGGAGGCTACACCTTC. Translated: CASSQASQGRGGYTF.

The rearrangement uses TRBV7-9 and TRBJ1-2; no clear D. The CDR3 has 15 residues. The V gene's germline CDR1 is SEHNR and CDR2 FQNEAQ (reference sequence). Trimming removed 1 base from V and 6 bases from J, with 15 bases in between. Written as DNA, the CDR3 is TGTGCCAGCAGCTTAGACGAGGTGGTTAAGGATGGCTACACCTTC. Protein: CASSLDEVVKDGYTF.

This sequence joins TRBV11-2 and TRBJ2-5; D may correspond to TRBD1 or TRBD2 (6 bases each). V was cut by 5 bases and J by 2 bases, with 21 bases left in between. The CDR3 is 17 amino acids. The germline V gene has CDR1 SGHAT and CDR2 FQNNGV. Written as DNA, the CDR3 is TGTGCCAGCAGCCTAAGGGGGGCTCTAGTCCGACAAGAGACCCAGTACTTC. Translation: CASSLRGALVRQETQYF. Full variable domain (rest looked up from reference TRBV11-2 and TRBJ2-5): EAGVAQSPRYKIIEKRQSVAFWCNPISGHATLYWYQQILGQGPKLLIQFQNNGVVDDSQLPKDRFSAERLKGVDSTLKIQPAKLEDSAVYLCASSLRGALVRQETQYFGPGTRLLVL.

The genes are TRBV9 and TRBJ2-3; 8 nucleotides match TRBD2. Germline lookup yields CDR1 SGDLS and CDR2 YYNGEE. V lost 3 bases and J lost 2; bases outside the gene matches: 8. The CDR3 loop spans 16 amino acids. Here the CDR3 DNA reads TGTGCCAGCAGCGGCGGGGGGCTACCCGTCACAGATACGCAGTATTTT. Protein product: CASSGGGLPVTDTQYF.

In this sample, this clone turned up a few times. The rearrangement joins TRBV18 to TRBJ2-7, with 7 bases fitting TRBD1. The CDR3 totals 13 residues. The V gene's germline CDR1 is KGHSH and CDR2 LQKENI. V shed 5 bases, J shed 6 bases, and the junction held 7 bases outside the gene matches. The CDR3 DNA is TGTGCCAGCTCAGAGACAGGGTACGCCGAGCAGTACTTC. This encodes CASSETGYAEQYF.

The rearrangement joins TRBV5-4 to TRBJ2-1; perhaps TRBD2 as D (5 bases). The CDR3 has 16 residues. V was shortened by 5 bases and J by 0 bases, with 15 bases between the two germline ends. CDR1 is SGHNT and CDR2 is YYREEE in the germline V gene (reference sequence). CDR3 loop: CASRPGPADSYNEQFF. The CDR3 DNA sequence: TGTGCCAGCAGACCTGGCCCAGCGGACTCCTACAATGAGCAGTTCTTC. The full variable domain, rest sourced from reference TRBV5-4 and TRBJ2-1, is ETGVTQSPTHLIKTRGQQVTLRCSSQSGHNTVSWYQQALGQGPQFIFQYYREEENGRGNFPPRFSGLQFPNYSSELNVNALELDDSALYLCASRPGPADSYNEQFFGPGTRLTVL.

Comment on this clone: This same CDR3 is encoded by further DNA sequences in the sample. V is TRBV7-2 and J is TRBJ1-1; 7 bases line up with TRBD1. Germline lookup yields CDR1 SGHTA and CDR2 FQGNSA. The CDR3 loop spans 14 amino acids. With 5 bases clipped from V and 1 base from J, the junction kept 4 bases outside the gene matches. CDR3 in DNA: TGTGCCAGCAGCCCGGGGACAGCGAACACTGAAGCTTTCTTT. It codes for CASSPGTANTEAFF.